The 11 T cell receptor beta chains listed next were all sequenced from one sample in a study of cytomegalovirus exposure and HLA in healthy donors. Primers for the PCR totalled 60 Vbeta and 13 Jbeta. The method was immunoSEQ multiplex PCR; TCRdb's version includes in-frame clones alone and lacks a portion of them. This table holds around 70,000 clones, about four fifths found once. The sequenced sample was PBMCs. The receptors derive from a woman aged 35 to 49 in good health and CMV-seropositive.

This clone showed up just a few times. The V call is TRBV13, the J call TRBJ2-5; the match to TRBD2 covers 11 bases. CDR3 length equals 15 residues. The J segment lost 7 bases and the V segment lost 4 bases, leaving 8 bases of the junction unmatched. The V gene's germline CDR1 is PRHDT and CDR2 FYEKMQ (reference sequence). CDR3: CASSSISGGARTQYF. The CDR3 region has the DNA TGTGCCAGCAGCTCCATTAGCGGGGGGGCTCGGACCCAGTACTTC.

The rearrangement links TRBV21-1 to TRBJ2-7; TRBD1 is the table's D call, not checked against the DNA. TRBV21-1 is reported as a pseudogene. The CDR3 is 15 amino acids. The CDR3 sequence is CASSKLADNSYEQYF. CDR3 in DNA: TGTGCCAGCAGCAAATTGGCAGACAACTCCTACGAGCAGTACTTC.

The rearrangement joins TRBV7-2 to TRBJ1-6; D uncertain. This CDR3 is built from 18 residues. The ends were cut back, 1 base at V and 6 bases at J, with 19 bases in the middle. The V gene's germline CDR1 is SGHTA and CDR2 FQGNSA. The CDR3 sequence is CASSLVHTGVLGNSPLHF. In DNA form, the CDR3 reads TGTGCCAGCAGCTTAGTTCATACCGGGGTCTTGGGTAATTCACCCCTCCACTTT. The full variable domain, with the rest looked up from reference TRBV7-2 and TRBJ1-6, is GAGVSQSPSNKVTEKGKDVELRCDPISGHTALYWYRQSLGQGLEFLIYFQGNSAPDKSGLPSDRFSAERTGGSVSTLTIQRTQQEDSAVYLCASSLVHTGVLGNSPLHFGNGTRLTVT.

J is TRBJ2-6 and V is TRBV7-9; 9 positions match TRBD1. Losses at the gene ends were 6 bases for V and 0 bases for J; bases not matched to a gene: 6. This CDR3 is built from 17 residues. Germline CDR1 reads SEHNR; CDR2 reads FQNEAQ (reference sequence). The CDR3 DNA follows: TGTGCCAGCAGTCCGGGACAGGGAGGCTCTGGGGCCAACGTCCTGACTTTC. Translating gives CASSPGQGGSGANVLTF.

The CDR3, as DNA: TGTGCCAGCAGCTTGCTAGCGGGGGCCTACGAGCAGTACTTC. Amino acid sequence: CASSLLAGAYEQYF. The chain has TRBV7-9 and TRBJ2-7; 10 nucleotides agree with TRBD2. The germline CDR1 and CDR2 sequences are SEHNR and FQNEAQ (reference sequence). This CDR3 is 14 amino acids long. V dropped 3 bases and J dropped 2; count of bases not matched to a gene: 1.

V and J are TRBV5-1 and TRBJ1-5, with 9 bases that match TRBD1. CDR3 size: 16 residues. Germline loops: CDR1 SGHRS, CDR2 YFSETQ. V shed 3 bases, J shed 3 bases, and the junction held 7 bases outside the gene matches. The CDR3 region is CASSWGTGTSNQPQHF. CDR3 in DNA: TGCGCCAGCAGCTGGGGGACAGGGACTTCCAATCAGCCCCAGCATTTT. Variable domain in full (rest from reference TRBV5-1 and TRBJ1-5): KAGVTQTPRYLIKTRGQQVTLSCSPISGHRSVSWYQQTPGQGLQFLFEYFSETQRNKGNFPGRFSGRQFSNSRSEMNVSTLELGDSALYLCASSWGTGTSNQPQHFGDGTRLSIL.

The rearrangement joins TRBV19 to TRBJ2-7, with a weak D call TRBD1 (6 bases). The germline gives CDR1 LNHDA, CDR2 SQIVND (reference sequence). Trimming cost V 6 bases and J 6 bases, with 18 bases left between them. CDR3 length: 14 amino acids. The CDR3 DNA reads TGTGCCAGTAGGCCGGGACACGCTAGGGGCGAGCAGTACTTC. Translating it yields CASRPGHARGEQYF.

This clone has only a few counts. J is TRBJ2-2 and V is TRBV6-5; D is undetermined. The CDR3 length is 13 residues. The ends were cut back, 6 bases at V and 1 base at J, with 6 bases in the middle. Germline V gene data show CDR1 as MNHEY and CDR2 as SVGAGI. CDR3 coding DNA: TGTGCCAGCAGCCTAGTGAACACCGGGGAGCTGTTTTTT. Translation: CASSLVNTGELFF.

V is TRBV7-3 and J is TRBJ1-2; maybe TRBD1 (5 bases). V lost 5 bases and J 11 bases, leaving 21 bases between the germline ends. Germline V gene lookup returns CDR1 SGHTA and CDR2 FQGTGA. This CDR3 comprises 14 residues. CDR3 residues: CASSGWGPGLRYTF. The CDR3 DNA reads TGTGCCAGCAGCGGATGGGGACCGGGACTCCGGTACACCTTC.

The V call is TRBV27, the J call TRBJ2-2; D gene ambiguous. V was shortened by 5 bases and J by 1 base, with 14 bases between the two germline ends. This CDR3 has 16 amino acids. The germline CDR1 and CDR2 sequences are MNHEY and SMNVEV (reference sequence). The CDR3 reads CASSLLSHMNTGELFF. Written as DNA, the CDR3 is TGTGCCAGCAGTCTATTATCACACATGAACACCGGGGAGCTGTTTTTT.

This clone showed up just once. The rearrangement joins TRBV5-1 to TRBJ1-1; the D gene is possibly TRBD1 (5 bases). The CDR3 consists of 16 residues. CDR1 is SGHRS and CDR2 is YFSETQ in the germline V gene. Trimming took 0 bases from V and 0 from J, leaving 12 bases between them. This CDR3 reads CASSLGQTFMNTEAFF. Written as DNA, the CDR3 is TGCGCCAGCAGCTTGGGACAGACTTTCATGAACACTGAAGCTTTCTTT.